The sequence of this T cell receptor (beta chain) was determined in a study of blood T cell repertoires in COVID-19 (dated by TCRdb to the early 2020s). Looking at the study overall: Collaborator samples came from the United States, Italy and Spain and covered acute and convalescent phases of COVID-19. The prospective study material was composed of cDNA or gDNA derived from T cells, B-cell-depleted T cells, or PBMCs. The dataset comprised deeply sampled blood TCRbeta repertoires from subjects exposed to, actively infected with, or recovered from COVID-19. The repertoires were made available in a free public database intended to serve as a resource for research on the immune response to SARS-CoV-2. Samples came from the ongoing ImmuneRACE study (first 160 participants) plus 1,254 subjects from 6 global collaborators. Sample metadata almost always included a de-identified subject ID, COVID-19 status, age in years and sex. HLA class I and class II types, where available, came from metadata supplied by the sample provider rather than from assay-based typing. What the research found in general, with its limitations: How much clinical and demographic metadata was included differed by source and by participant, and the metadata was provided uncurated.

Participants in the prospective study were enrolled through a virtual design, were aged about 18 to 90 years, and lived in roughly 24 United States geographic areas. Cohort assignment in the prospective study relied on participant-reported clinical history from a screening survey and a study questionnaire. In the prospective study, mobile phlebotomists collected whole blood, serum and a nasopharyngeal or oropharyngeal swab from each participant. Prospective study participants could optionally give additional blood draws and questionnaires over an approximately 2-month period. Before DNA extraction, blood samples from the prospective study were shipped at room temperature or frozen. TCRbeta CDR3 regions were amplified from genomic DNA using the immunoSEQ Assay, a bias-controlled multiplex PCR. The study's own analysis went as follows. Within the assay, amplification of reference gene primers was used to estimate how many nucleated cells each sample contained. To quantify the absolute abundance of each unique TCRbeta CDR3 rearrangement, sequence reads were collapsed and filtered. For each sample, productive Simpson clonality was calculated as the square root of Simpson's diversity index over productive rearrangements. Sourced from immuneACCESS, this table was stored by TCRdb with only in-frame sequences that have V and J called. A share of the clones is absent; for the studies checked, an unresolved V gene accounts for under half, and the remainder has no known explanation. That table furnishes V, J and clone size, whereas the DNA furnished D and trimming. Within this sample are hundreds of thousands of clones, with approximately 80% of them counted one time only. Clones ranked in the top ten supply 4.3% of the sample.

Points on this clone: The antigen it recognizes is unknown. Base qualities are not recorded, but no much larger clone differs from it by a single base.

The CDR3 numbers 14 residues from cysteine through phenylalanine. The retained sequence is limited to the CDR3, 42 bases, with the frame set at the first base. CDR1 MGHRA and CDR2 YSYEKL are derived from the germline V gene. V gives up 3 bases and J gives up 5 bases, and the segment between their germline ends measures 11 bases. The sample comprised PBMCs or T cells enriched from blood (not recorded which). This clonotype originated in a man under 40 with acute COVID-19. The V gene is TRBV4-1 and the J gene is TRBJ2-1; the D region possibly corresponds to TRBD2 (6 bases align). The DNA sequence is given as TGCGCCAGCAGCCACGGCGGGACGGACAATGAGCAGTTCTTC. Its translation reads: CASSHGGTDNEQFF.